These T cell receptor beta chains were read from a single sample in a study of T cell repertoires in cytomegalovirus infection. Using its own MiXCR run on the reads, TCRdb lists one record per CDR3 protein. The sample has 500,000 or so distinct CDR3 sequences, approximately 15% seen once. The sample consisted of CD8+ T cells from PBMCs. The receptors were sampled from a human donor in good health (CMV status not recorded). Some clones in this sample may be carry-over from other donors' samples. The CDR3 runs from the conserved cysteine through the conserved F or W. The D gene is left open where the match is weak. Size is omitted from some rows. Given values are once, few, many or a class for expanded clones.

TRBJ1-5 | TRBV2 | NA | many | TGTGCCAGCAGTGGGCAGATAGATAGCAATCAGCCCCAGCATTTT | CASSGQIDSNQPQHF
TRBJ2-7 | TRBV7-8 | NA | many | TGTGCCAGCAGCTCCCCCGGGGCGATTTACGAGCAGTACTTC | CASSSPGAIYEQYF
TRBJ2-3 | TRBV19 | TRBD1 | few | TGTGCCAGTAGTAAAACCCGACAGGGGGGTCCAGATACGCAGTATTTT | CASSKTRQGGPDTQYF
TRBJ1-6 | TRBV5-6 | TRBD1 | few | TGTGCCAGCAGCTTTGACGTAGGGACAGGGGTCGAATCACCCCTCCACTTT | CASSFDVGTGVESPLHF
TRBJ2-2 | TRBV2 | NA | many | TGTGCCAGCATACAGGGTCGGGTGAACACCGGGGAGCTGTTTTTT | CASIQGRVNTGELFF
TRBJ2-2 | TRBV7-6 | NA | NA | TGTGCCAGCAGCTCCCCGGCAGGGGAGGACACCGGGGAGCTGTTTTTT | CASSSPAGEDTGELFF
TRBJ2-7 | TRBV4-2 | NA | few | TGTGCCAGCAGCCAAGTAGGCCGAATAGGGCAGTACTTC | CASSQVGRIGQYF
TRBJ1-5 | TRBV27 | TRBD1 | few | TGTGCCAGCAGTCGGGGACAGAGAGATCAGCCCCAGCATTTT | CASSRGQRDQPQHF
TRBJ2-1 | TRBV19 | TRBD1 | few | TGTGCCAGTAGACATCGACAGGGTCTATCCTACAATGAGCAGTTCTTC | CASRHRQGLSYNEQFF
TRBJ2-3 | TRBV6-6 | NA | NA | TGTGCCAGCAGTTATCCAGATTTCCCAGATACGCAGTATTTT | CASSYPDFPDTQYF
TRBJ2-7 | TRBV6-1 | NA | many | TGTGCCAGCAGTGAAGAGCTAGGGTACGAGCAGTACTTC | CASSEELGYEQYF
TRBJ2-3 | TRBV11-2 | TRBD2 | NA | TGTGCCAGCAGCTTTGGGACTAGCGGGGCGGATACGCAGTATTTT | CASSFGTSGADTQYF
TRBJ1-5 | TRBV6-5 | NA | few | TGTGCCAGCAGTTACGACAGCCGGGGGAATCAGCCCCAGCATTTT | CASSYDSRGNQPQHF
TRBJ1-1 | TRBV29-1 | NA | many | TGCAGCGTCGGGACCTCAGCGAAGAACACTGAAGCTTTCTTT | CSVGTSAKNTEAFF
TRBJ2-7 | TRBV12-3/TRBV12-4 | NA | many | TGTGCCAGCATGGGGCTACCTTACGAGCAGTACTTC | CASMGLPYEQYF
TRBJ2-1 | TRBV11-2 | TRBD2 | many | TGTGCCAGCAGACCCGCCACTAGCGGGACTTTCGATGAGCAGTTCTTC | CASRPATSGTFDEQFF
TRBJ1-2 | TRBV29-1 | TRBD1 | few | TGCAGCGTTGAAGAAGAGGGGGCATATGGCTACACCTTC | CSVEEEGAYGYTF
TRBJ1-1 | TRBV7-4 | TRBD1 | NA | TGTGCAAGCAGTATCCCCTGGACAGGGACTCTTTTGGGGACTGAAGCTTTCTTT | CASSIPWTGTLLGTEAFF
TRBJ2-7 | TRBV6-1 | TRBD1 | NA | TGTGCCAGTGATACGGACAGGGGATACTACGAGCAGTACTTC | CASDTDRGYYEQYF
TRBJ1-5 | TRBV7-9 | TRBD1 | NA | TGTGCCAGCAGCTTAGTGGGGACAGGGGGAGGACAGCCCCAGCATTTT | CASSLVGTGGGQPQHF
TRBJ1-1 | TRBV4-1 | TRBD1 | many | TGCGCCAGCAGCCTTCCTAGGACAGGGTTGAACACTGAAGCTTTCTTT | CASSLPRTGLNTEAFF
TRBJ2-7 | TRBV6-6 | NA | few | TGTGCCAGCAGTTACTCCCGAACTAGCTCCTACGAGCAGTACTTC | CASSYSRTSSYEQYF
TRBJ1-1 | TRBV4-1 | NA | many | TGCGCCAGCAGCCAAGGGCTGGGTAGCGCTGAAGCTTTCTTT | CASSQGLGSAEAFF
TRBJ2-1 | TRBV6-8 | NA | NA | TGTGCCAGCGGCATCGGGGGGCCTTCCTACAATGAGCAGTTCTTC | CASGIGGPSYNEQFF
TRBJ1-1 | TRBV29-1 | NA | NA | TGCAGCGTTGAAAAGGGGGACACCTCTGAAGCTTTCTTT | CSVEKGDTSEAFF
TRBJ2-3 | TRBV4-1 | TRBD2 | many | TGCGCCAGCAGCATAGCGGGGGGGTCCACAGATACGCAGTATTTT | CASSIAGGSTDTQYF
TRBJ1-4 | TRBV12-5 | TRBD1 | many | TGTGCTAGTGGTTTGGCGACAGGGGGCAAACCAGCGGTGTTTTTT | CASGLATGGKPAVFF
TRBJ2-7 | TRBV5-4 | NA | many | TGTGCCAGCAGCGAGGACCGCTACGAGCAGTACTTC | CASSEDRYEQYF
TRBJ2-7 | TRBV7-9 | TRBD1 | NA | TGTGCCAGCAGCAATACCGGGACAGGGGGGTCCTACGAGCAGTACTTC | CASSNTGTGGSYEQYF
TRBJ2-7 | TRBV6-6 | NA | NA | TGTGCTTGCGGGGCGAATCAGGTGTACGAGCAGTACTTC | CACGANQVYEQYF
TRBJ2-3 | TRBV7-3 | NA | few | TGTGCCAGCAGCTTAGTCGGGGGAGAGACAGATACGCAGTATTTT | CASSLVGGETDTQYF
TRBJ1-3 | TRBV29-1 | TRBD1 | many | TGCAGCGTTGTAGGTCGTAGAGGGACAGGGGCTGGAAACACCATATATTTT | CSVVGRRGTGAGNTIYF
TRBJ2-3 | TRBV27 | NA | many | TGTGCCAGCAGGAGGGGGGATACGCAGTATTTT | CASRRGDTQYF
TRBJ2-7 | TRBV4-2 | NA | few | TGTGCCAGCAGCCAAGGCAGGAACTCCTACGAGCAGTACTTC | CASSQGRNSYEQYF
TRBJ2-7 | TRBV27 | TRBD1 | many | TGTGCCAGCAGTGGCCTGGGGGGGACAGGGGGGCACCACTCCTACGAGCAGTACTTC | CASSGLGGTGGHHSYEQYF
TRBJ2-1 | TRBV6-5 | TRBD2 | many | TGTGCCAGCACCCTATATGCAGCGGGATACAATGAGCAGTTCTTC | CASTLYAAGYNEQFF
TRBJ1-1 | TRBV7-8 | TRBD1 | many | TGTGCCAGCAGCTTAGTAGAGACAGGGAGCACTGAAGCTTTCTTT | CASSLVETGSTEAFF
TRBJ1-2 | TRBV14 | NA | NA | TGTGCCAGCAGCCCCCCCTGGGGGGGGCCGGATGGCTACACCTTC | CASSPPWGGPDGYTF
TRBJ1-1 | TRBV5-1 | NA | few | TGCGCCAGCAGCTTGGAACGACAGCTGAACACTGAAGCTTTCTTT | CASSLERQLNTEAFF
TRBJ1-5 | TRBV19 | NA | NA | TGTGCCAGTAGCGGTGGAATGGAGTTTTTGAGCAATCAGCCCCAGCATTTT | CASSGGMEFLSNQPQHF
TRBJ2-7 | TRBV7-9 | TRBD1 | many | TGTGCCAGCAGCCCCCGGACAGGGGAAGGGTCCTACGAGCAGTACTTC | CASSPRTGEGSYEQYF
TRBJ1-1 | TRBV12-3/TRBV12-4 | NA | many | TGTGCCAGCAGTTTGCCGGGGGGAGTACGAGGTAACACTGAAGCTTTCTTT | CASSLPGGVRGNTEAFF
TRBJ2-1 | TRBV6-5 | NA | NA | TGTGCCAGCAGTTACGTGGGAGGAGTCGATGAGCAGTTCTTC | CASSYVGGVDEQFF
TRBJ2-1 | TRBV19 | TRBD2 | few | TGTGCCCACCTCGGGGGGGCACCCTACAATGAGCAGTTCTTC | CAHLGGAPYNEQFF
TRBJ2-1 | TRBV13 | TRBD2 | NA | TGTGCCAGCAGCCGCGGGACTAGCGGACTCAATGAGCAGTTCTTC | CASSRGTSGLNEQFF
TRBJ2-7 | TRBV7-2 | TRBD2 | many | TGTGCCAGCAGCTGGGGACTAGCGGGTTCCGAGCAGTACTTC | CASSWGLAGSEQYF
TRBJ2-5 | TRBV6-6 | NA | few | TGTGCCAGCAGTTACGTGGCTGAAGAGACCCAGTACTTC | CASSYVAEETQYF
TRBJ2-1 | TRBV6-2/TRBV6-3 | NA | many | TGTGCCAGCAGTGACCTTTCGGGAGACAATGAGCAGTTCTTC | CASSDLSGDNEQFF
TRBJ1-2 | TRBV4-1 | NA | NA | TGTGCCAGCAGCCAAATCACAGGACTCACGCGGGATGGCTACACCTTC | CASSQITGLTRDGYTF
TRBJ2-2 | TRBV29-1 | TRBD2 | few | TGCAGCGTCTTAGCGGGGGGAAACACCGGGGAGCTGTTTTTT | CSVLAGGNTGELFF
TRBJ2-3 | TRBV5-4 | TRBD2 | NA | TGTGCCAGCAGCTTTACCCCTAGCGGGAGGGCCGCAGATACGCAGTATTTT | CASSFTPSGRAADTQYF
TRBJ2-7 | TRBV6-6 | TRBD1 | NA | TGTGCCAGCAGTTACCCCGGGACAGGGGATTTCCACGAGCAGTACTTC | CASSYPGTGDFHEQYF
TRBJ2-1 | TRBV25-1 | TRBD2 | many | TGTGCCAGCAGTGGACGGGCTACTAGCGGGCACAATGAGCAGTTCTTC | CASSGRATSGHNEQFF
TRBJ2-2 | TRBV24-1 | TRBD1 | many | TGTGCCACCAGTGGTCTACAGGGGGAGGCCGGGGAGCTGTTTTTT | CATSGLQGEAGELFF
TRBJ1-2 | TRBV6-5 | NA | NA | TGTGCCAGCAGTTCCCACGGAGTCTTTGACTATGGCTACACCTTC | CASSSHGVFDYGYTF
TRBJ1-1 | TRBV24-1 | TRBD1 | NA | TGTGCCACCAGTGATTGGGGACAGCGCTTTGCCTTT | CATSDWGQRFAF
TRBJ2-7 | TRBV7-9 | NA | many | TGTGCCAGCAGCGAGAAGGGTCAATCCCACGAGCAGTACTTC | CASSEKGQSHEQYF
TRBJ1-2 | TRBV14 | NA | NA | TGTGCCAGCAGCCAATCAGGGGCACTCTATGGCTACACCTTC | CASSQSGALYGYTF
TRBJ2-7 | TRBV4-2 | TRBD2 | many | TGTGCCAGCAGCCAAGTTACTAGCGGGAGCACCTACGAGCAGTACTTC | CASSQVTSGSTYEQYF
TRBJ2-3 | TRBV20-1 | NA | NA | TGCAGTGCTAGAGATATTTGGACAGTTGATGGAGATACGCAGTATTTT | CSARDIWTVDGDTQYF